These 12 T cell receptor beta chains originate from one sample sequenced in a study of blood T cell repertoires in COVID-19. Clones were sequenced by immunoSEQ multiplex PCR, and TCRdb holds only the in-frame ones, with some missing. The repertoire consists of around 200,000 clones, with less than 90% occurring once and the leading ten covering roughly 4%. The sequencing input was PBMCs or T cells enriched from blood (not recorded which). These receptors were obtained from a woman in her twenties or thirties who had been exposed to COVID-19.

The chain recombines TRBV19 with TRBJ1-4; no clear D gene. Germline CDR1 LNHDA, CDR2 SQIVND (reference sequence). Trimming took 3 bases from V and 0 from J, leaving 11 bases between them. The CDR3 contains 16 residues. The CDR3 DNA is TGTGCCAGTAGTATCTCGGGATATGCAACTAATGAAAAACTGTTTTTT. Its translation is CASSISGYATNEKLFF.

The rearrangement links TRBV18 to TRBJ2-2; D perhaps matches TRBD2 (5 bases). The CDR3 sequence is 16 residues long. Per germline, CDR1 KGHSH and CDR2 LQKENI. The V gene lost 0 bases and the J gene lost 1 base, with 9 bases spanning the gap. CDR3 DNA sequence: TGTGCCAGCTCACCACCGAGGGAAGGGAACACCGGGGAGCTGTTTTTT. Translation: CASSPPREGNTGELFF.

CDR3 sequence (DNA): TGTGCCACCAGCGGATGGACAGGGGCCATTCTTCCCTCAAGTGAAAAACTGTTTTTT. Amino acid sequence: CATSGWTGAILPSSEKLFF. This chain links TRBV15 with TRBJ1-4, with 9 nucleotides matching TRBD1. The CDR3 has 19 residues. The germline CDR1 and CDR2 sequences are LNHNV and YYDKDF (reference sequence). V was pared by 5 bases and J by 7 bases, with 20 bases of the junction left unmatched.

V usage is TRBV19 and J usage is TRBJ2-7, with TRBD2 identical over 8 bases. The CDR3 is 17 amino acids. After removal of 6 bases from V and 5 bases from J, the junction contained 18 bases not matched to a gene. Germline loops: CDR1 LNHDA, CDR2 SQIVND (reference sequence). For the CDR3, the DNA is TGTGCCAGTAGCGCCCTCACCGGAGTAGCGGGGATTCACGAGCAGTACTTC. It is translated as CASSALTGVAGIHEQYF.

This clone has just one count. The chain carries TRBV2 and TRBJ1-5; D remains ambiguous. Trimming left V 4 bases short and J 0 bases short, with 4 bases between. CDR1 and CDR2 (germline): SNHLY, FYNNEI. The length of the CDR3 is 13 residues. The CDR3 DNA sequence: TGTGCCAGCAGTGCAGGTAGCAATCAGCCCCAGCATTTT. Amino acid sequence: CASSAGSNQPQHF.

Only a few counts were recorded for this clone. The chain combines TRBV6-6 with TRBJ1-2; D possibly corresponds to TRBD1 (5 bases). This CDR3 has 13 residues. The germline V and J ends were trimmed by 0 bases and 11 bases, with 13 bases remaining between them. The germline V gene encodes CDR1 MNHNY and CDR2 SVGAGI (reference sequence). As DNA, the CDR3 is TGTGCCAGCAGTTACTCCAGGGCAAGTTTATACACCTTC. Translating it yields CASSYSRASLYTF.

CDR3 in amino acids: CASSSVGQARGWTEAFF. For the CDR3, the DNA is TGTGCCAGCAGCTCCGTGGGACAGGCCCGGGGTTGGACTGAAGCTTTCTTT. The V gene is TRBV7-9, the J gene TRBJ1-1; TRBD1 matches at 8 bases. This CDR3 spans 17 amino acids. Germline loops: CDR1 SEHNR, CDR2 FQNEAQ (reference sequence). V shed 4 bases, J shed 5 bases, and the junction held 15 bases outside the gene matches. The full variable domain, rest sourced from reference TRBV7-9 and TRBJ1-1, is DTGVSQNPRHKITKRGQNVTFRCDPISEHNRLYWYRQTLGQGPEFLTYFQNEAQLEKSRLLSDRFSAERPKGSFSTLEIQRTEQGDSAMYLCASSSVGQARGWTEAFFGQGTRLTVV.

V gene TRBV10-2 combines with J gene TRBJ1-6; 8 nucleotides line up with TRBD1. This CDR3 region has 15 residues. The junction had 3 bases not matched to a gene; V was cut back by 3 bases and J by 5 bases. Germline assignment: CDR1 WSHSY and CDR2 SAAADI. CDR3 bases: TGCGCCAGCAGTGACATGGACAGGGATAATTCACCCCTCCACTTT. This gives the protein CASSDMDRDNSPLHF.

The chain joins TRBV2 to TRBJ1-3, with 7 bases identical to TRBD1. The germline CDR1 and CDR2 sequences are SNHLY and FYNNEI. This CDR3 contains 14 residues. The V and J ends lost 2 bases and 3 bases, in that order; junction bases with no gene match: 1. The CDR3 sequence: CASSENRGGNTIYF. CDR3 DNA sequence: TGTGCCAGCAGTGAAAACAGGGGTGGAAACACCATATATTTT. The full variable domain, rest sourced from reference TRBV2 and TRBJ1-3, is EPEVTQTPSHQVTQMGQEVILRCVPISNHLYFYWYRQILGQKVEFLVSFYNNEISEKSEIFDDQFSVERPDGSNFTLKIRSTKLEDSAMYFCASSENRGGNTIYFGEGSWLTVV.

The chain couples TRBV3-1 (or the pseudogene TRBV3-2) to TRBJ2-4; 8 bases are shared with TRBD1. V trimming: 5 bases; J trimming: 1 base; junction bases outside the gene matches: 4. CDR3 length equals 15 residues. Germline V gene data show CDR1 as LGHDT and CDR2 as YNNKEL (reference sequence). CDR3 in DNA: TGTGCCAGCAGCACCCAGGGGGCGGCCAAAAACATTCAGTACTTC. Protein product: CASSTQGAAKNIQYF.

The chain carries TRBV5-5 and TRBJ1-3; tentative D call: TRBD1 (5 bases). V was shortened by 0 bases and J by 1 base, with 8 bases between the two germline ends. The CDR3 consists of 15 residues. The germline CDR1 and CDR2 sequences are SGHKS and YYEKEE (reference sequence). CDR3 amino acids: CASSLAYRSGNTIYF. DNA for the CDR3: TGTGCCAGCAGCTTGGCGTACAGGTCTGGAAACACCATATATTTT.

The V and J genes are TRBV5-1 and TRBJ2-3, with 12 nucleotides matching TRBD2. Per germline, CDR1 SGHRS and CDR2 YFSETQ. CDR3 size: 17 residues. The ends lost 2 bases at V and 2 bases at J; junction bases unmatched: 6. CDR3 in amino acids: CASSFKLAGGPTDTQYF. CDR3 in DNA: TGCGCCAGCAGCTTTAAACTAGCGGGGGGCCCCACAGATACGCAGTATTTT.